This T cell receptor (beta chain) was obtained from a study of post-analysis software for immune sequencing data. Study-wide points: Significantly lower normalized Chao1 diversity was seen in multiple sclerosis patients than in controls. Comparison of patients with controls showed roughly five TRBV segments more frequent in patients, TRBV5-6, TRBV5-1 and TRBV20-1 among them.

The CDR3 runs 16 residues. Germline V CDR1 and CDR2: DFQATT, SNEGSKA (reference sequence). The V end was cut by 6 bases, the J end by 1 base, with 22 bases between. Prepared TCR beta cDNA libraries contained unique molecular identifiers. Each CDR3 protein is one row after TCRdb ran MiXCR on the PCR reads. The sample has about 620,000 distinct CDR3 sequences, 44% seen once. On this clonotype itself: Its antigen is still unknown.

Sequencing used blood. The clonotype originates from a girl aged 10 to 17 with multiple sclerosis. The chain uses TRBV20-1 and TRBJ2-7; D is possibly TRBD2 (6 bases). Here the CDR3 reads CSAIPGGAGPSYEQYF. The CDR3 coding sequence is TGCAGTGCCATCCCCGGGGGAGCAGGTCCGTCCTACGAGCAGTACTTC.